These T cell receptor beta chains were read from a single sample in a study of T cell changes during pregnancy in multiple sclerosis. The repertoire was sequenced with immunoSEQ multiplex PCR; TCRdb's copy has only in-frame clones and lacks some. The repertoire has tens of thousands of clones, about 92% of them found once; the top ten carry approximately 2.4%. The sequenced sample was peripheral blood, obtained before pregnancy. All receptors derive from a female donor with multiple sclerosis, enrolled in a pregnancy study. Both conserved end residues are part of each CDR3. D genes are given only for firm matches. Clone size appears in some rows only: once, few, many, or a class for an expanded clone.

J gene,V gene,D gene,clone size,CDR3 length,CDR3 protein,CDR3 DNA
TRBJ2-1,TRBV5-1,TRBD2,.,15,CASSSATSGRAGQFF,TGCGCCAGCAGCTCAGCGACTAGCGGGAGGGCCGGGCAGTTCTTC
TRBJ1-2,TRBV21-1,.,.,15,CASSKAVYGDYGYTF,TGTGCCAGCAGCAAAGCAGTCTACGGAGACTATGGCTACACCTTC
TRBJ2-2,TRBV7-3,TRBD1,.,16,CASSSHRDRAAGELFF,TGTGCCAGCAGCTCACACCGGGACAGGGCGGCCGGGGAGCTGTTTTTT
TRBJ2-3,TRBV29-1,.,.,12,CSGRGQTDTQYF,TGCAGCGGGAGGGGCCAGACAGATACGCAGTATTTT
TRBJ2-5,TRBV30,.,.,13,CAWRGTAQETQYF,TGTGCCTGGAGGGGGACTGCCCAAGAGACCCAGTACTTC
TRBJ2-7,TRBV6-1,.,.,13,CASSEMANYEQYF,TGTGCCAGCAGTGAAATGGCAAACTACGAGCAGTACTTC
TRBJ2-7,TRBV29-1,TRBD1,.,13,CSVHTGTAYEQYF,TGCAGCGTCCACACAGGGACAGCCTACGAGCAGTACTTC
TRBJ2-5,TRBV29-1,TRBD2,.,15,CSVGGTSGDQETQYF,TGCAGCGTGGGGGGGACTAGCGGGGATCAAGAGACCCAGTACTTC
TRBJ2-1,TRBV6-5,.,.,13,CASRSRAYNEQFF,TGTGCCAGCAGGAGTCGAGCCTACAATGAGCAGTTCTTC
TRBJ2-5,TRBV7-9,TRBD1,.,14,CASSPGQGRETQYF,TGTGCCAGCAGCCCCGGACAGGGTCGAGAGACCCAGTACTTC
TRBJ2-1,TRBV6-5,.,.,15,CASRRLITVYNEQFF,TGTGCCAGCAGACGTTTAATAACAGTTTACAATGAGCAGTTCTTC
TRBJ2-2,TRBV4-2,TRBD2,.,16,CASSQASGGNTGELFF,TGTGCCAGCAGCCAGGCTAGCGGGGGCAACACCGGGGAGCTGTTTTTT
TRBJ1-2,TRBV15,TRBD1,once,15,CATSARTTGYYGYTF,TGTGCCACCAGCGCTCGGACGACAGGGTACTATGGCTACACCTTC
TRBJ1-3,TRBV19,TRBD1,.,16,CASSILRQGSGNTIYF,TGTGCCAGTAGTATACTCCGACAGGGTTCTGGAAACACCATATATTTT
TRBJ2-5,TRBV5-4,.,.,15,CASSLGMTETETQYF,TGTGCCAGCAGCTTGGGTATGACGGAGACGGAGACCCAGTACTTC
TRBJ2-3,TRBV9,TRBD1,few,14,CASSEGQGLDTQYF,TGTGCCAGCAGCGAGGGACAGGGGTTAGATACGCAGTATTTT
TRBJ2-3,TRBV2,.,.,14,CASLPMLSTDTQYF,TGTGCCAGCCTTCCGATGTTGAGTACAGATACGCAGTATTTT
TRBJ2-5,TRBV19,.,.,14,CASSMDSTLKTQYF,TGTGCCAGTAGTATGGACTCGACCTTGAAGACCCAGTACTTC
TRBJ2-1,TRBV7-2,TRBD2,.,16,CASSLIAGSSYNEQFF,TGTGCCAGCAGCCTTATAGCGGGGAGCTCCTACAATGAGCAGTTCTTC
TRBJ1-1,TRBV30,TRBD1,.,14,CAWNLRQGNTEAFF,TGTGCCTGGAACTTGAGACAGGGGAACACTGAAGCTTTCTTT
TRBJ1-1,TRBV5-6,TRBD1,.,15,CASSWDRRQNTEAFF,TGTGCCAGCAGCTGGGACAGGAGACAGAACACTGAAGCTTTCTTT